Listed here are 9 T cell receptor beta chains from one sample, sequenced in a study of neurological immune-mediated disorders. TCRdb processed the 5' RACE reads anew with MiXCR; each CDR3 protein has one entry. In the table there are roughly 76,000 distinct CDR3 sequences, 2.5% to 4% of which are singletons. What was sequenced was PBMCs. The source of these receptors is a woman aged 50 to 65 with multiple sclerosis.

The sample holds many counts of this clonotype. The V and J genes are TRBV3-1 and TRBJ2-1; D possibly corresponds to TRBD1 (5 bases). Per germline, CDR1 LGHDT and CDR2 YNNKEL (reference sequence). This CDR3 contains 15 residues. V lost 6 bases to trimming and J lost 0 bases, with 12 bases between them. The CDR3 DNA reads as TGTGCCAGCAGTGAGACCCAGGGCTCCTACAATGAGCAGTTCTTC. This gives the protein CASSETQGSYNEQFF.

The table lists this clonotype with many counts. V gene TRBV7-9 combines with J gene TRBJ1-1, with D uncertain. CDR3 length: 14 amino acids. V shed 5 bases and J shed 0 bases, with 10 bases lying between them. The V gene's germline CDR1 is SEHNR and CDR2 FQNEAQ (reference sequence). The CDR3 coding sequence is TGTGCCAGCAGCCCAACGGATCTGAACACTGAAGCTTTCTTT. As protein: CASSPTDLNTEAFF.

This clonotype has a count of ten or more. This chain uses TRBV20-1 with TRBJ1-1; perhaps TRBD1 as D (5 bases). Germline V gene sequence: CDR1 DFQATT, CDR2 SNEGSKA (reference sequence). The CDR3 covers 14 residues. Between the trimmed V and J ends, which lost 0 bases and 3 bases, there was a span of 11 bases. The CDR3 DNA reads TGCAGTGCTAGAGAGGCAGGGCCGTACACTGAAGCTTTCTTT. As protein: CSAREAGPYTEAFF.

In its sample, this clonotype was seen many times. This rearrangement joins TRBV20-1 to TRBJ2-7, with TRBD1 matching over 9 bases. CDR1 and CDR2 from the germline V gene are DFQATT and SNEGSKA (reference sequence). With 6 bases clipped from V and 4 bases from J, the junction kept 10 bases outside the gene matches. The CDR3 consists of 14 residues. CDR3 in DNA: TGCAGTGCGTACCCGGGACAGGGCCAATACGAGCAGTACTTC. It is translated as CSAYPGQGQYEQYF.

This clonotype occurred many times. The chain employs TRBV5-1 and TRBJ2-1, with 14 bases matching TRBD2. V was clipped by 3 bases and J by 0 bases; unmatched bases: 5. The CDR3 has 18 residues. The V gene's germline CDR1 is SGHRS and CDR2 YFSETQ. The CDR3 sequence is CASSWTSGGTSSYNEQFF. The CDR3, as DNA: TGCGCCAGCAGCTGGACTAGCGGGGGGACCAGCTCCTACAATGAGCAGTTCTTC.

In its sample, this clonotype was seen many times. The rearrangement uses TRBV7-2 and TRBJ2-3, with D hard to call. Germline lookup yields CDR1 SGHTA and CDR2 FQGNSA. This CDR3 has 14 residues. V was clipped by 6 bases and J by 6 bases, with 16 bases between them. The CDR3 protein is CASSFSPAPDTQYF. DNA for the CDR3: TGTGCCAGCAGTTTTAGCCCAGCCCCGGATACGCAGTATTTT. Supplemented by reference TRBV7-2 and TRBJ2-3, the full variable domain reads GAGVSQSPSNKVTEKGKDVELRCDPISGHTALYWYRQSLGQGLEFLIYFQGNSAPDKSGLPSDRFSAERTGGSVSTLTIQRTQQEDSAVYLCASSFSPAPDTQYFGPGTRLTVL.

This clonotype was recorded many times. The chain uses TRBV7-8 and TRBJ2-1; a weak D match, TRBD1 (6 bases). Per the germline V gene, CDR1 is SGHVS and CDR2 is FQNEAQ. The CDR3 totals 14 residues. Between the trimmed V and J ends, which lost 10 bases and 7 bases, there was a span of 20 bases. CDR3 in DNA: TGTGCCACCGTACTCGACAGGCGGAGAAATGAGCAGTTCTTC. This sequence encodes CATVLDRRRNEQFF.

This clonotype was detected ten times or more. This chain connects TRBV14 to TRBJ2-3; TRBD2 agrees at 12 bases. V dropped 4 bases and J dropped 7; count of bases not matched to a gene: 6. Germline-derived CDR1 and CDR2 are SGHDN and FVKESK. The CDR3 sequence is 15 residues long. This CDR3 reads CASSPRLAGVNTQYF. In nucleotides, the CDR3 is TGTGCCAGCAGCCCGAGACTAGCGGGAGTAAATACGCAGTATTTT. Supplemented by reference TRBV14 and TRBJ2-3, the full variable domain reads EAGVTQFPSHSVIEKGQTVTLRCDPISGHDNLYWYRRVMGKEIKFLLHFVKESKQDESGMPNNRFLAERTGGTYSTLKVQPAELEDSGVYFCASSPRLAGVNTQYFGPGTRLTVL.

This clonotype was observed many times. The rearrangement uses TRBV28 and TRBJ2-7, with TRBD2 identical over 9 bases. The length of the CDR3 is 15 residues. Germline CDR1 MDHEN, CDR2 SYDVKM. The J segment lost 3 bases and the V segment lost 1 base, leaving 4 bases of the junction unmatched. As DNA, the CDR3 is TGTGCCAGCAGTTTATTTGGGACTAGCATCTACGAGCAGTACTTC. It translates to CASSLFGTSIYEQYF.